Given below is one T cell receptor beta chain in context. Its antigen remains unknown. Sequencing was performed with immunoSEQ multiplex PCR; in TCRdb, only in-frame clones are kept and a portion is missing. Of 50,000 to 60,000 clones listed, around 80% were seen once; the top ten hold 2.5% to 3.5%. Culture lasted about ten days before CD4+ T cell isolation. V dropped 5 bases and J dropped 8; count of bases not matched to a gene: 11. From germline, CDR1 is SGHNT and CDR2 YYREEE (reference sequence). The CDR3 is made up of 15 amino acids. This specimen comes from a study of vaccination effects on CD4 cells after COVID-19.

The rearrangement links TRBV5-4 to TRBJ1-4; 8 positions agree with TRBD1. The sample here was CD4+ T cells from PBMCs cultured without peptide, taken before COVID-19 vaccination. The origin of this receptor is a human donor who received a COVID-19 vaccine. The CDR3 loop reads CASSNPGGVSEKLFF. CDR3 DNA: TGTGCCAGCAGTAATCCAGGGGGCGTCTCCGAAAAACTGTTTTTT.